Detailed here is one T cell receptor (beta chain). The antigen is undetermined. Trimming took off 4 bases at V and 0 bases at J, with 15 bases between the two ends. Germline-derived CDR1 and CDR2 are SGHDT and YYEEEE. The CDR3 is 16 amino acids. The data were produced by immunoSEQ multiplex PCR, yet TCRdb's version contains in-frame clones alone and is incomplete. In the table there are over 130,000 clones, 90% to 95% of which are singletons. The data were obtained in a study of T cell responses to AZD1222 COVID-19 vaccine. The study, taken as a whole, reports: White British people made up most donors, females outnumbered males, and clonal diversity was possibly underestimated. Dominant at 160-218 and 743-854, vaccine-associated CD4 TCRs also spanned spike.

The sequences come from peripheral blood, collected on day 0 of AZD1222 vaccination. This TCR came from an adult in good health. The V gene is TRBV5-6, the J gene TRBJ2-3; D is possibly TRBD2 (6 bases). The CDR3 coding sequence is TGTGCCAGCAGCAGCGGGCCCCCGCTAAGCACAGATACGCAGTATTTT. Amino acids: CASSSGPPLSTDTQYF.